This T cell receptor beta chain was captured by sequencing in a study of blood T cell repertoires in COVID-19. Original handling: Estimation of nucleated cell counts relied on the amplification of reference gene primers. Generated by immunoSEQ multiplex PCR, the TCRdb table keeps only in-frame clones and is missing some. V and J calls and clone size are given by that table; D and trimming were obtained from the DNA. Of 160,000 or so clones listed, over 80% are singletons. Trimming left V 4 bases short and J 1 base short, with 10 bases between. The germline gives CDR1 GTSNPN, CDR2 SVGIG (reference sequence). The CDR3 extends over 13 amino acids.

The sample consisted of peripheral blood. The source is an older woman with acute or convalescent COVID-19. The rearrangement uses TRBV30 and TRBJ1-1; tentatively, D is TRBD1 (6 bases). The CDR3 loop is CAWNQGGNTEAFF. DNA for the CDR3: TGTGCCTGGAACCAAGGGGGGAACACTGAAGCTTTCTTT.